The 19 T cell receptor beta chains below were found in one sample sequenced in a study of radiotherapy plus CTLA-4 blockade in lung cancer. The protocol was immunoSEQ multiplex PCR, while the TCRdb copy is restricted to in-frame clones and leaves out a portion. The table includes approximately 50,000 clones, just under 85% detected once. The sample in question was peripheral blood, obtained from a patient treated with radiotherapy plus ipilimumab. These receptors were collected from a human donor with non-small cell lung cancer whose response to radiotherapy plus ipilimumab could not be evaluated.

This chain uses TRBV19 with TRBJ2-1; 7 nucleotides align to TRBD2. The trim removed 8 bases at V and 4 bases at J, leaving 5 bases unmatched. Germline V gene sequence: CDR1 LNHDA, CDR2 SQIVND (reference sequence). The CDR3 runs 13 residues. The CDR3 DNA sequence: TGTGCCAGTCGGACTAGTACTTACAATGAGCAGTTCTTC. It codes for CASRTSTYNEQFF.

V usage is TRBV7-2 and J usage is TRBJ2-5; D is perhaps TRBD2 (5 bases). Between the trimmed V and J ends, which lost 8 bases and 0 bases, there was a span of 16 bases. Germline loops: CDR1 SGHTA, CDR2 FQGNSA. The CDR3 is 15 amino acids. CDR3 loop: CASQRWGANQETQYF. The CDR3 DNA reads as TGTGCCAGCCAGCGGTGGGGAGCAAACCAAGAGACCCAGTACTTC. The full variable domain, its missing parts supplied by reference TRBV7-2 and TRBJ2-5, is GAGVSQSPSNKVTEKGKDVELRCDPISGHTALYWYRQSLGQGLEFLIYFQGNSAPDKSGLPSDRFSAERTGGSVSTLTIQRTQQEDSAVYLCASQRWGANQETQYFGPGTRLLVL.

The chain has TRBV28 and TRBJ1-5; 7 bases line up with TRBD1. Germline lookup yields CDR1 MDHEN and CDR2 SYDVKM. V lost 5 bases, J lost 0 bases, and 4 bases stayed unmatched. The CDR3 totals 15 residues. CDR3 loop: CASSQGQLSNQPQHF. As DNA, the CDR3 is TGTGCCAGCAGTCAGGGACAGCTTAGCAATCAGCCCCAGCATTTT.

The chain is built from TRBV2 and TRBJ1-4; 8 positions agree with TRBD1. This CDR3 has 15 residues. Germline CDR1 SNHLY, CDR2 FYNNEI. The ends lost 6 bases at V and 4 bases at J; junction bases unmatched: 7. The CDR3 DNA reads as TGTGCCAGCAGGCAAAGACAGGGGTTTAATGAAAAACTGTTTTTT. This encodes CASRQRQGFNEKLFF. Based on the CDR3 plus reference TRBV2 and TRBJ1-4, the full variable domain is EPEVTQTPSHQVTQMGQEVILRCVPISNHLYFYWYRQILGQKVEFLVSFYNNEISEKSEIFDDQFSVERPDGSNFTLKIRSTKLEDSAMYFCASRQRQGFNEKLFFGSGTQLSVL.

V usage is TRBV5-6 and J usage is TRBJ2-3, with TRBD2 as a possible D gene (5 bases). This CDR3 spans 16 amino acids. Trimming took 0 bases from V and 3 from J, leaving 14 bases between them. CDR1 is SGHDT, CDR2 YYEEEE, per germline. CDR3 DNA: TGTGCCAGCAGCTTGGTTCAGCTACTAGGGACAGATACGCAGTATTTT. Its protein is CASSLVQLLGTDTQYF. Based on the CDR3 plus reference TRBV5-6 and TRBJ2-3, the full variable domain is DAGVTQSPTHLIKTRGQQVTLRCSPKSGHDTVSWYQQALGQGPQFIFQYYEEEERQRGNFPDRFSGHQFPNYSSELNVNALLLGDSALYLCASSLVQLLGTDTQYFGPGTRLTVL.

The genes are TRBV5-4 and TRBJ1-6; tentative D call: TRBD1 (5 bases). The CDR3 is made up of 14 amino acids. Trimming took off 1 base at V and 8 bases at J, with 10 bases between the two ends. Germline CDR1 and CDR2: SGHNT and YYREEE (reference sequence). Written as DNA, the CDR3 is TGTGCCAGCAGCTTGCGGGGCGGGGATTCACCCCTCCACTTT. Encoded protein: CASSLRGGDSPLHF.

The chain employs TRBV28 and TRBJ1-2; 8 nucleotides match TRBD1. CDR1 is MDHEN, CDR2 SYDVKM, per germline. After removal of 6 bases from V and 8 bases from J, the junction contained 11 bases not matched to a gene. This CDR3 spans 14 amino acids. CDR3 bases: TGTGCCAGCAGCCCCCCGGTCAGGGGGCAAGGCTACACCTTC. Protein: CASSPPVRGQGYTF.

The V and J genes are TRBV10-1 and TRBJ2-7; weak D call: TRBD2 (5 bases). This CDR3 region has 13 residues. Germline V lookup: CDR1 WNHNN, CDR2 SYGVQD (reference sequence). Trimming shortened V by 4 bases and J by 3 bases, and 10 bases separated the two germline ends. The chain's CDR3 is CASSAGFGYEQYF. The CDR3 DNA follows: TGCGCCAGCAGTGCGGGGTTCGGCTACGAGCAGTACTTC.

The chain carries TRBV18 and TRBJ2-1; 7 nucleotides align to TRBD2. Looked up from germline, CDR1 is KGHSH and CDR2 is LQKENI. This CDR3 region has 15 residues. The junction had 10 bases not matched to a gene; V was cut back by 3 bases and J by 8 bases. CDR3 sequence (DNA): TGTGCCAGCTCACCTTGGGGGGGTAATATCGATGAGCAGTTCTTC. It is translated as CASSPWGGNIDEQFF. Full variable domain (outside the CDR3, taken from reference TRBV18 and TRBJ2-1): NAGVMQNPRHLVRRRGQEARLRCSPMKGHSHVYWYRQLPEEGLKFMVYLQKENIIDESGMPKERFSAEFPKEGPSILRIQQVVRGDSAAYFCASSPWGGNIDEQFFGPGTRLTVL.

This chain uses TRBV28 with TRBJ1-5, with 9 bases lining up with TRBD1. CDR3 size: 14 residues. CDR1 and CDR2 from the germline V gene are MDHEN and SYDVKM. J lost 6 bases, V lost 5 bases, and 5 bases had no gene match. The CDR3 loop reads CASSVGTGSQPQHF. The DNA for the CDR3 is TGTGCCAGCAGTGTAGGGACAGGGAGTCAGCCCCAGCATTTT.

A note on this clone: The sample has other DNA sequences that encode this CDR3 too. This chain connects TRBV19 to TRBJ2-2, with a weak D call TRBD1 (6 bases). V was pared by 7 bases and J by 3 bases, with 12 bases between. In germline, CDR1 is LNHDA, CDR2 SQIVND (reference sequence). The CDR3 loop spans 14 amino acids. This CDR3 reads CASKTGMDTGELFF. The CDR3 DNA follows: TGTGCCAGTAAAACAGGGATGGACACCGGGGAGCTGTTTTTT.

Here the CDR3 DNA reads TGTGCCAGCAGCCCCCTCGGGGCGAACACCGGGGAGCTGTTTTTT. Translation gives CASSPLGANTGELFF. The rearrangement links TRBV7-2 to TRBJ2-2, with a possible D match to TRBD2 (5 bases). The germline V gene encodes CDR1 SGHTA and CDR2 FQGNSA. V shed 5 bases and J shed 0 bases, with 10 bases lying between them. The length of the CDR3 is 15 residues. Based on the CDR3 plus reference TRBV7-2 and TRBJ2-2, the full variable domain is GAGVSQSPSNKVTEKGKDVELRCDPISGHTALYWYRQSLGQGLEFLIYFQGNSAPDKSGLPSDRFSAERTGGSVSTLTIQRTQQEDSAVYLCASSPLGANTGELFFGEGSRLTVL.

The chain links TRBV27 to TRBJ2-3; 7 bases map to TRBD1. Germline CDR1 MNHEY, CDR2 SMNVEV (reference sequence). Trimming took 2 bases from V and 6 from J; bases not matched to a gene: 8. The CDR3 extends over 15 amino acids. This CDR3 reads CASSLVLQGVDTQYF. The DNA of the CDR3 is TGTGCCAGCAGTTTAGTCCTCCAGGGGGTTGATACGCAGTATTTT.

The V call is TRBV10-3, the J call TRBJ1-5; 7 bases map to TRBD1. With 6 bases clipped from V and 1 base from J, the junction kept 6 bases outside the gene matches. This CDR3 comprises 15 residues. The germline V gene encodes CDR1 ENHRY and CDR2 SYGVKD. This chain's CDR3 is CAISETGVSNQPQHF. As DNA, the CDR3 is TGTGCCATCAGCGAAACAGGGGTGAGCAATCAGCCCCAGCATTTT.

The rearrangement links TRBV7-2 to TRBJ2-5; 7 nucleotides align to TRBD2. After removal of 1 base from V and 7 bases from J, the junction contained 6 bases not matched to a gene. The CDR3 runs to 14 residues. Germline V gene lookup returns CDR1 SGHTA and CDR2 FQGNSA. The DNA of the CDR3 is TGTGCCAGCAGCTTAGGCCGGACTAGAATGACCCAGTACTTC. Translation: CASSLGRTRMTQYF.

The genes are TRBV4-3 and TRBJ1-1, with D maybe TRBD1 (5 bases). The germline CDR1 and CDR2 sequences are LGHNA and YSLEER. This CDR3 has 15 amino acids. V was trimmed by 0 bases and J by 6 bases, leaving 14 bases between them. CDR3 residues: CASSQDRGKIAEAFF. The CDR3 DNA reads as TGCGCCAGCAGCCAAGATAGGGGCAAGATCGCTGAAGCTTTCTTT.

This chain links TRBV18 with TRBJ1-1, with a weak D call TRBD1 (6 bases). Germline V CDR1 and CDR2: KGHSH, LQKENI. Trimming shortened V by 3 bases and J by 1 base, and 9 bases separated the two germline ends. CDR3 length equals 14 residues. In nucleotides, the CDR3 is TGTGCCAGCTCACCTGGACAGTCGAACACTGAAGCTTTCTTT. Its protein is CASSPGQSNTEAFF.

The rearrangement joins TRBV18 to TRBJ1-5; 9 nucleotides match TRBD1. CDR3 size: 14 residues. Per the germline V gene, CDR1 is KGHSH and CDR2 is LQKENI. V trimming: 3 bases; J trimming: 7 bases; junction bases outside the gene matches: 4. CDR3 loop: CASSPPGTGQPQHF. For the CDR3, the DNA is TGTGCCAGCTCACCCCCAGGGACAGGGCAGCCCCAGCATTTT.

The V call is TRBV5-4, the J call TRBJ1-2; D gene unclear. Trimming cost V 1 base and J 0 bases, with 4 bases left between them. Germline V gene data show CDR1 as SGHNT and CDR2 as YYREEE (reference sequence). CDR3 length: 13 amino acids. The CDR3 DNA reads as TGTGCCAGCAGCTTGACAGCTAACTATGGCTACACCTTC. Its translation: CASSLTANYGYTF.